Listed below are T cell receptor beta chains from one sample, sequenced in a study of control samples from healthy donors and cancer patients. Clones were sequenced by immunoSEQ multiplex PCR, and TCRdb holds only the in-frame ones, with some missing. The data show 90,000 or so clones, with roughly 80% seen just once and 15% to 20% held by the top ten. The sequenced sample consisted of blood. The receptors originated from a man aged 25 to 40 in good health. The CDR3 runs from the conserved cysteine through the conserved F or W.

v_call: TRBV18; cdr3_aa: CASSPPTGGTPYF
v_call: TRBV2; cdr3_aa: CASSGGRQGDIQYF
v_call: TRBV10-3; cdr3_aa: CAITTGTNTEAFF
v_call: TRBV28; cdr3_aa: CASLGGNQPQHF
v_call: TRBV5-6; cdr3_aa: CASSFWTGASGNTIYF
v_call: TRBV9; cdr3_aa: CASSSLGGGGPLNTEAFF
v_call: TRBV5-4; cdr3_aa: CASSLRDRVHEQFF
v_call: TRBV7-8; cdr3_aa: CASSPRRGANEKLFF
v_call: TRBV24-1; cdr3_aa: CATSDSRGYQPQHF
v_call: TRBV6-5; cdr3_aa: CASDRNTEAFF
v_call: TRBV30; cdr3_aa: CAWKMGDRITEAFF
v_call: TRBV5-1; cdr3_aa: CASSLTALNTEAFF